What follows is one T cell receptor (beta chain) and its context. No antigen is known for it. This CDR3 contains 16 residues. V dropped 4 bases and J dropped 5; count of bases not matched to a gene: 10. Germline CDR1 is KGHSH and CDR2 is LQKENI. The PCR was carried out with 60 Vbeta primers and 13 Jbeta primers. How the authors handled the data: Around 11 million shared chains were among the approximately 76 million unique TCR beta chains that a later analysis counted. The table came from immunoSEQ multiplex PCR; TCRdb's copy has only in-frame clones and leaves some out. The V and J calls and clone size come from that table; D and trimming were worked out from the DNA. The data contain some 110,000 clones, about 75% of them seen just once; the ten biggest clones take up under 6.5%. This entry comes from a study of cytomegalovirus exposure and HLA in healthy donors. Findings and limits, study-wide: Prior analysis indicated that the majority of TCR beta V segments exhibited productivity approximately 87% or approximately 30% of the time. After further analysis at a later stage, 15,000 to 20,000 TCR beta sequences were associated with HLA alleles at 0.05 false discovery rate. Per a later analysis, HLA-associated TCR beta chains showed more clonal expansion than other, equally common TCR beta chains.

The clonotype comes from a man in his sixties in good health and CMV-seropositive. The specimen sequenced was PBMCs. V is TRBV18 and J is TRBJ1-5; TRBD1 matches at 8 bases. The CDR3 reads CASSLTGQGGDQPQHF. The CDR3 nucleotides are TGTGCCAGCTCACTAACCGGACAGGGAGGGGATCAGCCCCAGCATTTT. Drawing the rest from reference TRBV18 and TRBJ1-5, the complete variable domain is NAGVMQNPRHLVRRRGQEARLRCSPMKGHSHVYWYRQLPEEGLKFMVYLQKENIIDESGMPKERFSAEFPKEGPSILRIQQVVRGDSAAYFCASSLTGQGGDQPQHFGDGTRLSIL.